This passage covers 24 T cell receptor beta chains from one sample sequenced in a study of T-cell reconstitution after alpha-beta-depleted transplantation in children. Preparation of the TCRbeta library involved a method that used unique molecular identifiers. TCRdb re-analysed the PCR reads in MiXCR, keeping a single row per CDR3 protein. The table includes fewer than 550,000 distinct CDR3 sequences, about a tenth detected once. The sample was PBMCs from the stem cell graft donor, taken from the stem cell graft. These receptors were obtained from a human donor who donated a stem cell graft to a child with acute myeloid leukemia.

The V and J genes are TRBV7-8 and TRBJ2-5, with D unclear. This CDR3 has 14 amino acids. The germline V gene has CDR1 SGHVS and CDR2 FQNEAQ. The V gene lost 2 bases and the J gene lost 5 bases, with 12 bases spanning the gap. This CDR3 is CASSLRRLQETQYF. The DNA of the CDR3 is TGTGCCAGCAGCTTAAGACGGCTCCAGGAGACCCAGTACTTC.

This chain joins TRBV12-3 or TRBV12-4 and TRBJ1-4, with D possibly matching TRBD1 (6 bases). Trimming cost V 3 bases and J 7 bases, with 12 bases left between them. The CDR3 is 14 residues long. The CDR3 reads CASSFGRGGEKLFF. The CDR3 DNA is TGTGCCAGCAGTTTCGGCAGGGGAGGTGAAAAACTGTTTTTT.

This clonotype was seen only a few times. The chain couples TRBV9 to TRBJ1-6; D is possibly TRBD1 (5 bases). CDR3 size: 14 residues. V dropped 0 bases and J dropped 9 bases, with 10 bases sitting between them. Germline V CDR1 and CDR2: SGDLS, YYNGEE. CDR3: CASSVDGGVSPLHF. The CDR3 nucleotides are TGTGCCAGCAGCGTAGACGGGGGGGTTTCACCCCTCCACTTT.

The chain couples TRBV7-9 to TRBJ2-1; 7 bases align to TRBD2. Germline CDR1 SEHNR, CDR2 FQNEAQ (reference sequence). The CDR3 has 15 residues. V was pared by 4 bases and J by 12 bases, with 15 bases of the junction left unmatched. Written as DNA, the CDR3 is TGTGCCAGCAGCTCAAGACTAGCTGTTAGGGATGGGCAGTTCTTC. This encodes CASSSRLAVRDGQFF.

This clonotype has a handful of counts. The V call is TRBV27, the J call TRBJ2-7; no reliable D call. CDR1 is MNHEY and CDR2 is SMNVEV in the germline V gene (reference sequence). Deletions cut 10 bases from V and 2 bases from J, with 9 bases between. The CDR3 consists of 11 residues. The CDR3 spells CATGSPYEQYF. Here the CDR3 DNA reads TGTGCCACCGGGTCCCCCTACGAGCAGTACTTC.

This clonotype was counted many times. V gene TRBV5-1 combines with J gene TRBJ2-2; 10 bases line up with TRBD2. This CDR3 spans 17 amino acids. Germline V lookup: CDR1 SGHRS, CDR2 YFSETQ. J was trimmed by 0 bases and V by 7 bases; bases with no gene match: 9. The CDR3 coding sequence is TGCGCCAGCGCCCCCATAGCGGGGGGTACGAACACCGGGGAGCTGTTTTTT. It specifies CASAPIAGGTNTGELFF. Together with reference TRBV5-1 and TRBJ2-2, the CDR3 gives the full variable domain: KAGVTQTPRYLIKTRGQQVTLSCSPISGHRSVSWYQQTPGQGLQFLFEYFSETQRNKGNFPGRFSGRQFSNSRSEMNVSTLELGDSALYLCASAPIAGGTNTGELFFGEGSRLTVL.

This clonotype was observed a few times. The chain has TRBV9 and TRBJ1-6; TRBD1 aligns across 9 bases. Germline V gives CDR1 SGDLS, CDR2 YYNGEE. CDR3 length equals 15 residues. With 1 base clipped from V and 10 bases from J, the junction kept 6 bases outside the gene matches. CDR3 residues: CASSVRDRGGSPLHF. The CDR3 nucleotides are TGTGCCAGCAGCGTACGCGACAGGGGGGGATCACCCCTCCACTTT.

This clonotype was seen a handful of times. The J gene is TRBJ2-4, the V gene TRBV14; possibly TRBD1 or TRBD2 for D (5 bases each). CDR3 length: 17 amino acids. The ends were cut back, 0 bases at V and 0 bases at J, with 12 bases in the middle. Germline CDR1 reads SGHDN; CDR2 reads FVKESK. The CDR3 nucleotides read TGTGCCAGCAGCCAAGATACGGGACCACTAGCCAAAAACATTCAGTACTTC. Amino acids: CASSQDTGPLAKNIQYF.

The chain joins TRBV20-1 to TRBJ1-2, with a weak D call TRBD1 (5 bases). Deletions cut 0 bases from V and 0 bases from J, with 8 bases between. Germline V CDR1 and CDR2: DFQATT, SNEGSKA (reference sequence). This CDR3 region has 14 residues. In DNA form, the CDR3 reads TGCAGTGCTAGAGATGGAGGGGCTAACTATGGCTACACCTTC. Translation: CSARDGGANYGYTF.

This clonotype was counted only a few times. The rearrangement links TRBV29-1 to TRBJ2-7; no clear D. The germline CDR1 and CDR2 sequences are SQVTM and ANQGSEA. The CDR3 spans 13 residues. The V end lost 5 bases, the J end lost 3 bases, and 14 bases lay between the germline ends. The CDR3 DNA sequence: TGCAGCGTTTCGAGGCAAGATAGCTACGAGCAGTACTTC. This encodes CSVSRQDSYEQYF.

The sample holds a few counts of this clonotype. The rearrangement uses TRBV10-3 and TRBJ2-5; no reliable D call. Germline-derived CDR1 and CDR2 are ENHRY and SYGVKD. Trimming removed 4 bases at V and 1 base at J, with 13 bases between. The CDR3 has 15 amino acids. The CDR3: CAISGGPGRQETQYF. The DNA of the CDR3 is TGTGCCATCAGTGGAGGACCTGGTCGCCAAGAGACCCAGTACTTC.

This clonotype was observed a handful of times. The J gene is TRBJ2-5, the V gene TRBV12-3 or TRBV12-4; D might be TRBD1 (7 bases). This CDR3 comprises 13 residues. V lost 10 bases and J 4 bases, leaving 16 bases between the germline ends. CDR3 region: CATRRDRRETQYF. CDR3 in DNA: TGTGCCACTCGGCGGGACAGAAGAGAGACCCAGTACTTC.

J is TRBJ2-7 and V is TRBV6-5; possibly TRBD1 for D (6 bases). Trimming removed 3 bases from V and 3 bases from J, with 12 bases in between. CDR3 length: 14 amino acids. The germline gives CDR1 MNHEY, CDR2 SVGAGI. The CDR3: CASSYMTGNYEQYF. The CDR3, as DNA: TGTGCCAGCAGTTATATGACAGGCAACTACGAGCAGTACTTC.

CDR3 sequence reads: CASSAGRGSSGYTF. DNA for the CDR3: TGCGCCAGCAGCGCCGGACGGGGGAGCTCTGGCTACACCTTC. V and J are TRBV4-1 and TRBJ1-2, with D possibly matching TRBD1 (5 bases). Germline values: CDR1 MGHRA, CDR2 YSYEKL. The CDR3 consists of 14 residues. Trimming removed 5 bases at V and 7 bases at J, with 17 bases between.

This chain links TRBV18 with TRBJ1-4; possibly TRBD1 for D (5 bases). Germline CDR1 reads KGHSH; CDR2 reads LQKENI. There are 13 residues in the CDR3. The germline V and J ends were trimmed by 0 bases and 7 bases, with 6 bases remaining between them. The CDR3 DNA reads as TGTGCCAGCTCACCACCGGGGACTGAAAAACTGTTTTTT. As protein: CASSPPGTEKLFF.

The chain recombines TRBV29-1 with TRBJ1-1; 8 bases line up with TRBD1. V was pared by 7 bases and J by 7 bases, with 11 bases of the junction left unmatched. Germline CDR1 is SQVTM and CDR2 is ANQGSEA. This CDR3 spans 13 amino acids. CDR3 residues: CSGRGTGKGEAFF. The DNA for the CDR3 is TGCAGCGGTCGCGGGACAGGAAAAGGTGAAGCTTTCTTT.

The rearrangement links TRBV10-3 to TRBJ2-1; D may be TRBD2 (6 bases). Germline CDR1 is ENHRY and CDR2 is SYGVKD. This CDR3 is 16 amino acids long. Trimming took 2 bases from V and 4 from J, leaving 15 bases between them. The CDR3 nucleotides are TGTGCCATCAGTGAGATAGCGGCGGCAGGATACAATGAGCAGTTCTTC. Its translation is CAISEIAAAGYNEQFF.

V and J are TRBV20-1 and TRBJ2-3; the match to TRBD2 covers 10 bases. This CDR3 spans 14 amino acids. From germline, CDR1 is DFQATT and CDR2 SNEGSKA (reference sequence). Trimming cost V 6 bases and J 7 bases; bases outside gene matches: 10. Here the CDR3 reads CSALRPSGSHTQYF. CDR3 bases: TGCAGTGCCTTAAGACCTAGCGGGAGCCATACGCAGTATTTT.

The gene calls are TRBV6-1 and TRBJ1-5; D unresolved. V lost 6 bases and J lost 0, with 18 bases in between. This CDR3 comprises 17 residues. Germline lookup yields CDR1 MNHNS and CDR2 SASEGT. This chain's CDR3 is CASRPRRYPYSNQPQHF. As DNA, the CDR3 is TGTGCCAGCAGACCCCGACGGTACCCTTATAGCAATCAGCCCCAGCATTTT.

This clonotype was recorded many times. For the CDR3, the DNA is TGCGCCAGCAGCTTGGGGCAGGGGTATTTTGCGGATACGCAGTATTTT. Translating gives CASSLGQGYFADTQYF. The genes are TRBV5-1 and TRBJ2-3, with a weak D call TRBD1 (6 bases). Germline lookup yields CDR1 SGHRS and CDR2 YFSETQ. The length of the CDR3 is 16 residues. The V end was cut by 0 bases, the J end by 6 bases, with 17 bases between. Together with reference TRBV5-1 and TRBJ2-3, the CDR3 gives the full variable domain: KAGVTQTPRYLIKTRGQQVTLSCSPISGHRSVSWYQQTPGQGLQFLFEYFSETQRNKGNFPGRFSGRQFSNSRSEMNVSTLELGDSALYLCASSLGQGYFADTQYFGPGTRLTVL.

The rearrangement uses TRBV10-3 and TRBJ2-2; 7 bases are a match to TRBD2. The CDR3 extends over 14 amino acids. The germline V gene encodes CDR1 ENHRY and CDR2 SYGVKD. The J segment lost 2 bases and the V segment lost 6 bases, leaving 3 bases of the junction unmatched. The CDR3 is CAIRGTINTGELFF. The CDR3 bases are TGTGCCATCAGGGGGACTATAAACACCGGGGAGCTGTTTTTT.

This clonotype turned up a few times. V is TRBV5-1 and J is TRBJ1-4; 7 bases map to TRBD1. J was trimmed by 5 bases and V by 3 bases; bases with no gene match: 7. Looked up from germline, CDR1 is SGHRS and CDR2 is YFSETQ. The CDR3 covers 15 residues. The CDR3 DNA reads TGCGCCAGCAGCTCGACAGGGAACGGAAATGAAAAACTGTTTTTT. As protein: CASSSTGNGNEKLFF.

This clonotype was observed a handful of times. The V gene is TRBV7-2, the J gene TRBJ2-5, with D perhaps matching TRBD1 (6 bases). The CDR3 is made up of 15 amino acids. Germline CDR1 reads SGHTA; CDR2 reads FQGNSA. Between the trimmed V and J ends, which lost 7 bases and 5 bases, there was a span of 20 bases. The CDR3 loop reads CASTFRGQIGETQYF. The CDR3 coding sequence is TGTGCCAGCACCTTTAGGGGACAAATCGGGGAGACCCAGTACTTC.

This clonotype occurred many times. This sequence joins TRBV5-1 and TRBJ2-3; 10 bases agree with TRBD2. Per germline, CDR1 SGHRS and CDR2 YFSETQ. V lost 0 bases and J lost 4; bases outside the gene matches: 5. CDR3 length equals 16 residues. CDR3 sequence reads: CASSLALAGAADTQYF. As DNA, the CDR3 is TGCGCCAGCAGCTTGGCGCTAGCGGGAGCGGCAGATACGCAGTATTTT.